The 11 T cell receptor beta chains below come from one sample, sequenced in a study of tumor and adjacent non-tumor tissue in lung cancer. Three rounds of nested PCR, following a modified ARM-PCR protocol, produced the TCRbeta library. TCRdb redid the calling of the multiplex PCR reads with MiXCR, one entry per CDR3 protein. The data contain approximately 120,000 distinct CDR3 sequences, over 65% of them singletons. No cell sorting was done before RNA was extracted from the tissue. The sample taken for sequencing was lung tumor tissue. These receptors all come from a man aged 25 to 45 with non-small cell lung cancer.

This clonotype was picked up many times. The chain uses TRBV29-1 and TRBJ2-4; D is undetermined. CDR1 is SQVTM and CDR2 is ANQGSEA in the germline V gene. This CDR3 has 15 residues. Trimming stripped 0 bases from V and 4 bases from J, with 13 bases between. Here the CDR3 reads CSVEDPRLFKNIQYF. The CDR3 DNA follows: TGCAGCGTTGAAGATCCAAGACTCTTTAAAAACATTCAGTACTTC. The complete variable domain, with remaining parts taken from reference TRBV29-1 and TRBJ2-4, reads SAVISQKPSRDICQRGTSLTIQCQVDSQVTMMFWYRQQPGQSLTLIATANQGSEATYESGFVIDKFPISRPNLTFSTLTVSNMSPEDSSIYLCSVEDPRLFKNIQYFGAGTRLSVL.

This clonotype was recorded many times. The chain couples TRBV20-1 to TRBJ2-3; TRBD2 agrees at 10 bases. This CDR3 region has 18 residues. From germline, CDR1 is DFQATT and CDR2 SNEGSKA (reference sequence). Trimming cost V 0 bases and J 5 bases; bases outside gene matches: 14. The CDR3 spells CSARDESGGAVLGDTQYF. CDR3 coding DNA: TGCAGTGCTAGAGATGAGAGCGGGGGGGCCGTTTTAGGAGATACGCAGTATTTT.

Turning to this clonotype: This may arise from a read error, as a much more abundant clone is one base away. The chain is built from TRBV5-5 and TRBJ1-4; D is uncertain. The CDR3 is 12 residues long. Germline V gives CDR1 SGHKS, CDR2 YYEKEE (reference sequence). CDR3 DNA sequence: TGTGTCAGCAGCTTGGGTAATGAAAAACTGTTTTTT. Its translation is CVSSLGNEKLFF.

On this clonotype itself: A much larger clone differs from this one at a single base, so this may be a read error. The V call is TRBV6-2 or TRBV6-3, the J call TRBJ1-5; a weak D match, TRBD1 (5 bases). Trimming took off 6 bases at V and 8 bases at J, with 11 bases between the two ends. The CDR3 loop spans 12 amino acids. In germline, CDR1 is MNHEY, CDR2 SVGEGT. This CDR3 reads CASSAKGEPQHF. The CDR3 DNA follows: TGTGCCAGCAGCGCCAAAGGGGAGCCCCAGCATTTT.

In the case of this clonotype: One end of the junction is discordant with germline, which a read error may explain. The CDR3 sequence is CSVEGTAYNEQFF. The CDR3 DNA is TGCAGTGTTGAAGGGACAGCATACAATGAGCAGTTCTTC. V gene TRBV29-1 combines with J gene TRBJ2-1; 7 bases match TRBD1. Germline V lookup: CDR1 SQVTM, CDR2 ANQGSEA. This CDR3 is 13 amino acids long.

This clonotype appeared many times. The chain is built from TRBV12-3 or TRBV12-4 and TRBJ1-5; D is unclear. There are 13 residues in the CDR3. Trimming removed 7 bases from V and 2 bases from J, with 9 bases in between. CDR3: CASTLSRNQPQHF. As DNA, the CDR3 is TGTGCCAGCACCCTGTCTCGCAATCAGCCCCAGCATTTT.

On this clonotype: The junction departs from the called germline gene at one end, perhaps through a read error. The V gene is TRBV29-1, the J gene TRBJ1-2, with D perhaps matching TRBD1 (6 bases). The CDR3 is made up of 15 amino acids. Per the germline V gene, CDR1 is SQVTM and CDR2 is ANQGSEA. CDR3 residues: CSVDVAGAILGTYTF. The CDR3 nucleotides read TGTAGCGTTGATGTGGCAGGGGCGATCCTGGGAACCTACACCTTC.

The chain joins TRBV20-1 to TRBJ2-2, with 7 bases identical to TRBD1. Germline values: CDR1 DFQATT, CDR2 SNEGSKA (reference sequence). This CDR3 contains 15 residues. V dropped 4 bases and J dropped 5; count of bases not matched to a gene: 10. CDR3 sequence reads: CSATRDREGTGELFF. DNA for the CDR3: TGCAGTGCTACAAGGGACAGAGAGGGGACCGGGGAGCTGTTTTTT.

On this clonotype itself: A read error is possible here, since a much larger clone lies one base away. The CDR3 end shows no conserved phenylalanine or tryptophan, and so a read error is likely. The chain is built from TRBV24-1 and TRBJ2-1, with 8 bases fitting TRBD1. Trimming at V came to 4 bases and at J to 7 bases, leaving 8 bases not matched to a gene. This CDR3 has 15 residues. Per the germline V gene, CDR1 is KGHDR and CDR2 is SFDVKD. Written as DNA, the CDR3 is TGTGCCACCAGTGAATCAGGGGGCGACAGGAATGAGCAGTTCTCC. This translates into CATSESGGDRNEQFS.

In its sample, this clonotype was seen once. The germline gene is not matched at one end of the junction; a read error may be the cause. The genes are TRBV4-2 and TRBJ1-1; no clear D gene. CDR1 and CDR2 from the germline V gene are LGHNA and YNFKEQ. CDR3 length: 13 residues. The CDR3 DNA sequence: TGTGCCAACAGCCACCCGGAGGAGGGTTACGCTTTCTTT. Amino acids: CANSHPEEGYAFF.

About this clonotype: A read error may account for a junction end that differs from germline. CDR3 DNA sequence: TGTGCCAGCAACCAAGAGGCTAGCGGGAAGTCGTTATACTTC. Amino acid sequence: CASNQEASGKSLYF. The chain recombines TRBV4-2 with TRBJ2-7; 9 nucleotides match TRBD2. The germline CDR1 and CDR2 sequences are LGHNA and YNFKEQ. The CDR3 totals 14 residues.